The clone carrying this T cell receptor (beta chain) is classed as medium-sized (0.01 to 0.1%). After constant-region reverse-primer amplification, full-length variable regions underwent semi-nested PCR with Nested Universal Primer A. Using its own MiXCR run on the 5' RACE reads, TCRdb lists one record per CDR3 protein. Among 53,000 or so distinct CDR3 sequences listed, approximately 24% were seen once. V lost 8 bases and J 1 base, leaving 16 bases between the germline ends. Germline V lookup: CDR1 SQVTM, CDR2 ANQGSEA. CDR3 length: 14 amino acids. The V gene is TRBV29-1, the J gene TRBJ2-3; D not certain. This TCR came from a female donor with breast cancer. What was sequenced was tumor-infiltrating naive CD4+ T cells sorted from the breast tumor. Documented subset: naive CD4+ T cells, CD4+CD45RA+CD25-. The CDR3 sequence: CSTGDSVGTDTQYF. For the CDR3, the DNA is TGCAGCACTGGCGACTCTGTCGGCACAGATACGCAGTATTTT.